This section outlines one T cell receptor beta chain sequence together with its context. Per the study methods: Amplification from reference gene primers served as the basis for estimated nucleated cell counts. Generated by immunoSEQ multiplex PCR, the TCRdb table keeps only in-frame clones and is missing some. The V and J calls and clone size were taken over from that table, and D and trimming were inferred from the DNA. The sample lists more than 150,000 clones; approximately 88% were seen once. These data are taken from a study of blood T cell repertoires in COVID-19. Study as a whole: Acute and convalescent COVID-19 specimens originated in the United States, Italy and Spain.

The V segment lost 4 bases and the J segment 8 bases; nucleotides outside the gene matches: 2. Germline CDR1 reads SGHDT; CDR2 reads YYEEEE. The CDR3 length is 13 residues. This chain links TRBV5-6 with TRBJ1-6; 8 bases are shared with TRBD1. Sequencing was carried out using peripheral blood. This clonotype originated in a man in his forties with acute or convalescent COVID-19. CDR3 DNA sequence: TGTGCCAGCAGCACGGACAGGGATTCACCCCTCCACTTT. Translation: CASSTDRDSPLHF.